A selection of T cell receptor beta chains follows, all from one sample in a study of CD8 T cells in ankylosing spondylitis. TCRdb ran MiXCR on the 5' RACE reads and lists one entry per CDR3 protein. Among some 840,000 distinct CDR3 sequences, about 12% were seen once, and the ten largest hold approximately 0.5%. The material sequenced was blood, either unsorted or a sorted T cell fraction (not recorded which). These receptors came from a male donor with ankylosing spondylitis. The CDR3 runs from the conserved cysteine through the conserved F or W. The order of the fields is V gene, D gene, J gene, clone size, CDR3 DNA, CDR3 protein. D genes are given only for firm matches. Not every row has a clone size; where given, it reads once, few, many or a size class.

V: TRBV7-2; D: NA; J: TRBJ2-7; size: many; DNA: TGTGCCAGCAGCATAAGTGGGGCAGCGTACGAGCAGTACTTC; CDR3: CASSISGAAYEQYF
V: TRBV6-1; D: NA; J: TRBJ2-6; size: few; DNA: TGTGCCAGCAGGTCCAGGAACTCGGCCAACGTCCTGACTTTC; CDR3: CASRSRNSANVLTF
V: TRBV4-2; D: NA; J: TRBJ2-5; size: many; DNA: TGTGCCAGCAGCCGGCCGGGCCAACCGCAGTACTTC; CDR3: CASSRPGQPQYF
V: TRBV20-1; D: NA; J: TRBJ1-2; size: NA; DNA: TGCAGTGCTGGGGACATTAACTATGGCTACACCTTC; CDR3: CSAGDINYGYTF
V: TRBV4-3; D: NA; J: TRBJ1-2; size: many; DNA: TGCGCCAGCAGCCTCACTTTAGATCACGGGGACTATGGCTACACCTTC; CDR3: CASSLTLDHGDYGYTF
V: TRBV20-1; D: NA; J: TRBJ2-1; size: NA; DNA: TGCAGTGCTAGTAGGCTAGGGGATTTTGATGAGCAGTTCTTC; CDR3: CSASRLGDFDEQFF
V: TRBV20-1; D: NA; J: TRBJ2-3; size: many; DNA: TGCAGCGTCGTTAATAGCGGTTCTAGCACAGATACGCAGTATTTT; CDR3: CSVVNSGSSTDTQYF
V: TRBV18; D: NA; J: TRBJ2-6; size: NA; DNA: TGTGCCAGCTCACCACCTGGGAGCTCTGGGGCCAACGTCCTGACTTTC; CDR3: CASSPPGSSGANVLTF
V: TRBV10-2; D: NA; J: TRBJ1-5; size: NA; DNA: TGCGCCAGCAGTGAGCGGTTTACGGGCAATCAGCCCCAGCATTTT; CDR3: CASSERFTGNQPQHF
V: TRBV20-1; D: NA; J: TRBJ2-7; size: NA; DNA: TGCAGTGCTAGAGATCTGTTTAAGGACATCTCCTACGAGCAGTACTTC; CDR3: CSARDLFKDISYEQYF
V: TRBV5-1; D: TRBD1; J: TRBJ1-1; size: few; DNA: TGCGCCAGCAGCCCGGACAGGGGGCAGGATGCTTTCTTT; CDR3: CASSPDRGQDAFF
V: TRBV5-1; D: TRBD1; J: TRBJ1-2; size: NA; DNA: TGCGCCAGCAGCTCAGGGGGCCTTACCATCTATGGCTACACCTTC; CDR3: CASSSGGLTIYGYTF
V: TRBV29-1; D: TRBD2; J: TRBJ2-1; size: NA; DNA: TGCAGCGCCCCCAATAAGGTAGCGGGAGGTGTTTACAATGAGCAGTTCTTC; CDR3: CSAPNKVAGGVYNEQFF
V: TRBV5-1; D: NA; J: TRBJ2-7; size: NA; DNA: TGCGCCAGCAGCACCCGGACAGAAACTCGCTCCTACGAGCAGTACTTC; CDR3: CASSTRTETRSYEQYF
V: TRBV5-1; D: TRBD1; J: TRBJ2-7; size: many; DNA: TGCGCCAGCAGCTTGGCCCCGGGACAGGGAAGCTACGAGCAGTACTTC; CDR3: CASSLAPGQGSYEQYF
V: TRBV28; D: TRBD2; J: TRBJ2-7; size: few; DNA: TGTGCCAGCATGTCGGTCGGCGGGGGGGAAGGCGAGCAGTACTTC; CDR3: CASMSVGGGEGEQYF
V: TRBV11-2; D: NA; J: TRBJ2-3; size: NA; DNA: TGTGCCAGCAGCCACCGGGACTTACAAATCGCAGATACGCAGTATTTT; CDR3: CASSHRDLQIADTQYF
V: TRBV20-1; D: NA; J: TRBJ1-6; size: few; DNA: TGCAGTGCTCCGATGAACAACCTTAATTCACCCCTCCACTTT; CDR3: CSAPMNNLNSPLHF
V: TRBV7-9; D: NA; J: TRBJ2-3; size: few; DNA: TGTGCCAGCAGCTTAGGGAGTCCAGGCGCAGATACGCAGTATTTT; CDR3: CASSLGSPGADTQYF
V: TRBV12-3/TRBV12-4; D: NA; J: TRBJ1-1; size: NA; DNA: TGTGCCAGCAGTTTCTCGGTCATCCCTGAAGCTTTCTTT; CDR3: CASSFSVIPEAFF
V: TRBV11-2; D: NA; J: TRBJ2-3; size: NA; DNA: TGTGCCAGCAGCTCGACCCCAACTGCTACGCAGTATTTT; CDR3: CASSSTPTATQYF
V: TRBV18; D: NA; J: TRBJ2-1; size: NA; DNA: TGTGCCAGCTCACCTATTGGGTCGGGACTTATGACCAATGAGCAGTTCTTC; CDR3: CASSPIGSGLMTNEQFF
V: TRBV18; D: NA; J: TRBJ2-7; size: few; DNA: TGTGCCAGCTCACAGTCTCCCGACAAAACCTACGAGCAGTACTTC; CDR3: CASSQSPDKTYEQYF
V: TRBV19; D: TRBD1; J: TRBJ2-3; size: NA; DNA: TGTGCCAGTAGACCGACAGGGCAGGTTACAGATACGCAGTATTTT; CDR3: CASRPTGQVTDTQYF
V: TRBV4-3; D: NA; J: TRBJ1-2; size: few; DNA: TGCGCCAGCAGCCAATACCCCCCCATCCGGGAGGATGGCTACACCTTC; CDR3: CASSQYPPIREDGYTF
V: TRBV7-2; D: NA; J: TRBJ1-2; size: few; DNA: TGTGCCAGCAGCTTAGCCCAATTCAGGGGCTACACCTTC; CDR3: CASSLAQFRGYTF
V: TRBV7-9; D: NA; J: TRBJ2-7; size: few; DNA: TGTGCCAGCAGCCCCCACGCCGGAGAGCAGTACTTC; CDR3: CASSPHAGEQYF
V: TRBV18; D: TRBD2; J: TRBJ2-1; size: many; DNA: TGTGCCAGCTCACCACCGGGACTAGCGGGCTCCTACAATGAGCAGTTCTTC; CDR3: CASSPPGLAGSYNEQFF
V: TRBV5-1; D: TRBD2; J: TRBJ2-3; size: NA; DNA: TGCGCCAGCAGGGCCGGGCTAGCGGGGGGCCGCACAGATACGCAGTATTTT; CDR3: CASRAGLAGGRTDTQYF
V: TRBV9; D: NA; J: TRBJ1-6; size: NA; DNA: TGTGCCAGCAGCGAACAGCTTAATTCACCCCTCCACTTT; CDR3: CASSEQLNSPLHF
V: TRBV29-1; D: TRBD1; J: TRBJ2-7; size: many; DNA: TGCAGCGTTGAGAGGGACAGGGGCGGCTACGAGCAGTACTTC; CDR3: CSVERDRGGYEQYF
V: TRBV4-3; D: TRBD1; J: TRBJ1-1; size: NA; DNA: TGCGCCAGCAGCAGGACAGGGCACACTGAAGCTTTCTTT; CDR3: CASSRTGHTEAFF
V: TRBV25-1; D: NA; J: TRBJ1-1; size: NA; DNA: TGTGCCAGCAGTACACGGGTCCCGAACACTGAAGCTTTCTTT; CDR3: CASSTRVPNTEAFF
V: TRBV7-2; D: NA; J: TRBJ2-1; size: NA; DNA: TGTGCCAGCACCCCTCGCGCGACACTTGTTTCCTACAATGAGCAGTTCTTC; CDR3: CASTPRATLVSYNEQFF
V: TRBV6-2/TRBV6-3; D: NA; J: TRBJ2-3; size: few; DNA: TGTGCCAGCAGTTATTATACGACATACACAGATACGCAGTATTTT; CDR3: CASSYYTTYTDTQYF
V: TRBV14; D: NA; J: TRBJ1-1; size: once; DNA: TGTGCCAGCAGCCCCAGGGAGGTTACGGACACTGAAGCTTTCTTT; CDR3: CASSPREVTDTEAFF
V: TRBV5-1; D: NA; J: TRBJ2-3; size: many; DNA: TGTGCCAGCAGTTCAGGACAGAGCACAGATACGCAGTATTTT; CDR3: CASSSGQSTDTQYF
V: TRBV29-1; D: NA; J: TRBJ2-5; size: many; DNA: TGCAGCGTTAAGACCGGTGGAGAGACCCAGTACTTC; CDR3: CSVKTGGETQYF
V: TRBV29-1; D: NA; J: TRBJ2-6; size: few; DNA: TGCAGCGTTGAAGGGGGGTTTGGGGCCAACGTCCTGACTTTC; CDR3: CSVEGGFGANVLTF
V: TRBV5-4; D: TRBD2; J: TRBJ2-1; size: NA; DNA: TGTGCCAGCAGCGCCGGGGGGGACGCGAACAATGAGCAGTTCTTC; CDR3: CASSAGGDANNEQFF
V: TRBV4-1; D: NA; J: TRBJ2-1; size: NA; DNA: TGCGCCAGCAGCCAAGATGCCAGGAGTGAGCAGTTCTTC; CDR3: CASSQDARSEQFF
V: TRBV20-1; D: TRBD1; J: TRBJ1-2; size: many; DNA: TGCAGTGCAGAAGACAGGGCTAACTATGGCTACACCTTC; CDR3: CSAEDRANYGYTF
V: TRBV12-3/TRBV12-4; D: TRBD1; J: TRBJ1-1; size: many; DNA: TGTGCCAGCAGTGCGGGACAGAGGTACACTGAAGCTTTCTTT; CDR3: CASSAGQRYTEAFF
V: TRBV5-1; D: TRBD1; J: TRBJ2-1; size: NA; DNA: TGCGCCAGCCGTCCAACGACAGGGGAGCCCTACAATGAGCAGTTCTTC; CDR3: CASRPTTGEPYNEQFF